The following is a TCR beta chain sequence with its context. The assay was immunoSEQ multiplex PCR, and TCRdb's table has in-frame clones only and misses some. The data show about 98,000 clones, around 90% seen once. The V and J ends lost 0 bases and 4 bases respectively, with 5 bases between them. CDR1 and CDR2 (germline): SGHRS, YFSETQ. The CDR3 length is 12 residues. This specimen belongs to a study of blood T cell repertoires in COVID-19. The receptor comes from a man aged 65 to 85 with acute or convalescent COVID-19. The chain combines TRBV5-1 with TRBJ2-7; D possibly corresponds to TRBD1 (5 bases). Source material: peripheral blood. CDR3: CASSLDRYEQYF. The CDR3, as DNA: TGCGCCAGCAGCTTGGACAGGTACGAGCAGTACTTC. Using reference TRBV5-1 and TRBJ2-7 for the parts outside the CDR3, the full variable domain is KAGVTQTPRYLIKTRGQQVTLSCSPISGHRSVSWYQQTPGQGLQFLFEYFSETQRNKGNFPGRFSGRQFSNSRSEMNVSTLELGDSALYLCASSLDRYEQYFGPGTRLTVT.